A single sample is the source of the 23 T cell receptor beta chains below, sequenced in a study of T cells after yellow fever vaccination. TCRdb itself ran the 5' RACE reads through MiXCR, one entry per CDR3 protein. The data show 300,000 or so distinct CDR3 sequences, about an eighth seen once. Sample: CD4+ T cells sorted from PBMCs, taken 45 days after the yellow fever booster vaccination. All receptors derive from a man younger than 45 who received the YFV17D yellow fever vaccine.

This clonotype was seen only a few times. J is TRBJ2-1 and V is TRBV15; possibly TRBD2 for D (7 bases). Germline CDR1 and CDR2: LNHNV and YYDKDF (reference sequence). This CDR3 is built from 16 residues. Trimming removed 1 base from V and 9 bases from J, with 19 bases in between. The CDR3 DNA is TGTGCCACCAGCAGAGTGATGGCCGGGGGGCTTGGTGAGCAGTTCTTC. Its translation is CATSRVMAGGLGEQFF.

The chain carries TRBV29-1 and TRBJ1-5; unclear D gene. CDR1 is SQVTM and CDR2 is ANQGSEA in the germline V gene. The CDR3 runs 13 residues. V was shortened by 6 bases and J by 5 bases, with 14 bases between the two germline ends. CDR3 DNA sequence: TGCAGCGTAGCCCCAGGTCAGGATCAGCCCCAGCATTTT. This codes for CSVAPGQDQPQHF.

This clonotype was seen a handful of times. The CDR3 reads CASTPGQLYGYTF. In nucleotides, the CDR3 is TGTGCCAGCACCCCAGGGCAGCTCTATGGCTACACCTTC. The V gene is TRBV12-3 or TRBV12-4, the J gene TRBJ1-2; D possibly corresponds to TRBD1 (5 bases). V lost 7 bases, J lost 4 bases, and 13 bases lay in between. The CDR3 runs 13 residues.

This chain links TRBV5-5 with TRBJ2-7; 14 bases line up with TRBD2. The CDR3 runs to 13 residues. Germline assignment: CDR1 SGHKS and CDR2 YYEKEE (reference sequence). J was trimmed by 5 bases and V by 5 bases; bases with no gene match: 0. CDR3 region: CASRTSGRDEQYF. CDR3 nucleotide sequence: TGTGCCAGCAGGACTAGCGGGAGGGACGAGCAGTACTTC.

For the CDR3, the DNA is TGTGCCAGCAGTTTAGGCCCGGGACGCGGGAGGAGCACAGATACGCAGTATTTT. Its translation: CASSLGPGRGRSTDTQYF. The V and J genes are TRBV12-3 or TRBV12-4 and TRBJ2-3, with TRBD2 matching over 8 bases. Trimming at V came to 1 base and at J to 0 bases, leaving 9 bases not matched to a gene. The CDR3 has 18 residues.

The chain links TRBV5-1 to TRBJ2-2, with D unresolved. V lost 2 bases and J lost 0, with 8 bases in between. The CDR3 length is 15 residues. Per germline, CDR1 SGHRS and CDR2 YFSETQ. CDR3 sequence reads: CASSFPTPNTGELFF. Written as DNA, the CDR3 is TGCGCCAGCAGCTTCCCTACCCCGAACACCGGGGAGCTGTTTTTT. Full variable domain (remainder filled in from reference TRBV5-1 and TRBJ2-2): KAGVTQTPRYLIKTRGQQVTLSCSPISGHRSVSWYQQTPGQGLQFLFEYFSETQRNKGNFPGRFSGRQFSNSRSEMNVSTLELGDSALYLCASSFPTPNTGELFFGEGSRLTVL.

This clonotype showed up just a few times. V and J are TRBV25-1 and TRBJ1-1; D gene unclear. Looked up from germline, CDR1 is MGHDK and CDR2 is SYGVNS. This CDR3 has 13 amino acids. Trimming cost V 2 bases and J 0 bases, with 4 bases left between them. The CDR3 coding sequence is TGTGCCAGCAGTGAAGCGGTGAACACTGAAGCTTTCTTT. Its translation is CASSEAVNTEAFF.

This clonotype was picked up a small number of times. V is TRBV7-2 and J is TRBJ2-1; D is possibly TRBD2 (6 bases). The V and J ends lost 2 bases and 9 bases respectively, with 14 bases between them. This CDR3 has 14 amino acids. Germline V gene data show CDR1 as SGHTA and CDR2 as FQGNSA. CDR3 nucleotide sequence: TGTGCCAGCAGCTTAAATGCGGAGGGAGGTGAGCAGTTCTTC. This gives the protein CASSLNAEGGEQFF.

This clonotype was detected many times. The V call is TRBV20-1, the J call TRBJ2-3, with 14 bases fitting TRBD2. In germline, CDR1 is DFQATT, CDR2 SNEGSKA (reference sequence). Losses at the gene ends were 5 bases for V and 6 bases for J; bases not matched to a gene: 10. The CDR3 runs to 16 residues. The CDR3 sequence: CSADPEGLAGDDTQYF. CDR3 coding DNA: TGCAGTGCTGACCCCGAGGGACTAGCGGGAGATGATACGCAGTATTTT.

The V and J genes are TRBV28 and TRBJ2-7; 8 bases are a match to TRBD1. V shed 6 bases, J shed 3 bases, and the junction held 13 bases outside the gene matches. The germline V gene encodes CDR1 MDHEN and CDR2 SYDVKM. There are 16 residues in the CDR3. Here the CDR3 reads CASRDRKGQGDYEQYF. In nucleotides, the CDR3 is TGTGCCAGCAGGGACCGAAAAGGACAGGGCGACTACGAGCAGTACTTC.

Only a few counts were recorded for this clonotype. The rearrangement links TRBV7-3 to TRBJ2-1; no definite D call. Trimming left V 4 bases short and J 4 bases short, with 8 bases between. Germline CDR1 reads SGHTA; CDR2 reads FQGTGA. CDR3 length: 13 residues. The CDR3 nucleotides read TGTGCCAGCAGCTCGACAATTTACAATGAGCAGTTCTTC. It codes for CASSSTIYNEQFF.

This clonotype has more than one count but fewer than ten. J is TRBJ2-6 and V is TRBV10-3, with no clear D. Germline V gene data show CDR1 as ENHRY and CDR2 as SYGVKD. The CDR3 consists of 14 residues. V lost 9 bases and J 0 bases, leaving 9 bases between the germline ends. DNA of the CDR3: TGTGCCATTAATCCGGCCTCTGGGGCCAACGTCCTGACTTTC. Residues: CAINPASGANVLTF.

This clonotype appeared many times. This chain uses TRBV5-1 with TRBJ2-3, with unresolved D. Germline loops: CDR1 SGHRS, CDR2 YFSETQ. The ends were cut back, 4 bases at V and 3 bases at J, with 6 bases in the middle. The CDR3 is 12 residues long. The CDR3 DNA reads as TGCGCCAGCAGCGTAACAACAGATACGCAGTATTTT. Translating it yields CASSVTTDTQYF.

This clonotype came up a few times. V is TRBV29-1 and J is TRBJ2-3; 8 bases are a match to TRBD2. Per germline, CDR1 SQVTM and CDR2 ANQGSEA. The CDR3 totals 15 residues. The junction had 11 bases not matched to a gene; V was cut back by 4 bases and J by 5 bases. CDR3 protein: CSVAGSGGPVDTQYF. The CDR3 DNA sequence: TGCAGCGTTGCTGGGTCGGGAGGGCCTGTAGATACGCAGTATTTT.

This chain links TRBV29-1 with TRBJ2-1, with D possibly TRBD2 on 5 matching bases. V was clipped by 0 bases and J by 12 bases, with 12 bases between them. Germline V CDR1 and CDR2: SQVTM, ANQGSEA. This CDR3 comprises 12 residues. The CDR3 loop reads CSVEDPGRGQFF. The CDR3 nucleotides are TGCAGCGTTGAAGATCCGGGCCGGGGGCAGTTCTTC.

This clonotype was seen a handful of times. The chain is built from TRBV5-6 and TRBJ2-1, with 8 bases fitting TRBD2. Germline V lookup: CDR1 SGHDT, CDR2 YYEEEE. V lost 0 bases, J lost 1 base, and 6 bases stayed unmatched. CDR3 length: 17 amino acids. Written as DNA, the CDR3 is TGTGCCAGCAGCTTGGCCTTTCTAGCGGGTTCCTACAATGAGCAGTTCTTC. Translation: CASSLAFLAGSYNEQFF.

This clonotype was seen only a few times. The chain links TRBV12-3 or TRBV12-4 to TRBJ2-3; D call uncertain. V was cut by 3 bases and J by 1 base, with 5 bases left in between. CDR3 length: 13 amino acids. The CDR3 DNA sequence: TGTGCCAGCAGTTTTGGCCGCACAGATACGCAGTATTTT. This sequence encodes CASSFGRTDTQYF.

CDR3 loop: CASKGGSGAKNIQYF. The CDR3 nucleotides read TGTGCCAGCAAGGGGGGATCAGGAGCCAAAAACATTCAGTACTTC. The chain joins TRBV28 to TRBJ2-4, with D perhaps given as TRBD1 or TRBD2 (6 bases each). This CDR3 is 15 amino acids long. The V and J ends lost 7 bases and 0 bases respectively, with 13 bases between them. Germline V gene data show CDR1 as MDHEN and CDR2 as SYDVKM.

This chain joins TRBV20-1 and TRBJ1-1; TRBD1 might be the D (6 bases). The CDR3 consists of 15 residues. V was pared by 2 bases and J by 1 base, with 14 bases between. Germline CDR1 is DFQATT and CDR2 is SNEGSKA (reference sequence). The CDR3 protein is CSARPEGVTNTEAFF. The DNA of the CDR3 is TGCAGTGCTAGACCCGAGGGGGTCACGAACACTGAAGCTTTCTTT.

In its sample, this clonotype was seen a few times. V gene TRBV29-1 combines with J gene TRBJ1-2, with 9 bases lining up with TRBD1. The trim removed 6 bases at V and 3 bases at J, leaving 8 bases unmatched. This CDR3 spans 14 amino acids. The V gene's germline CDR1 is SQVTM and CDR2 ANQGSEA. In DNA, the CDR3 is TGCAGCGTGTGGCCGGACAGGGGCGACTATGGCTACACCTTC. Translated: CSVWPDRGDYGYTF.

This rearrangement joins TRBV12-3 or TRBV12-4 to TRBJ2-7, with D maybe TRBD2 (6 bases). This CDR3 is built from 17 residues. Trimming removed 6 bases at V and 0 bases at J, with 21 bases between. The CDR3 DNA reads as TGTGCCAGCAGATGGATTAGGGCGGGGCACCTCTCCTACGAGCAGTACTTC. It specifies CASRWIRAGHLSYEQYF.

The chain has TRBV6-2 or TRBV6-3 and TRBJ2-1; 9 nucleotides line up with TRBD2. The CDR3 length is 15 residues. J was trimmed by 0 bases and V by 6 bases; bases with no gene match: 3. Germline CDR1 is MNHEY and CDR2 is SVGEGT. DNA of the CDR3: TGTGCCAGCAGAAGACTAGCGGTCTCCTACAATGAGCAGTTCTTC. This sequence encodes CASRRLAVSYNEQFF.

Points on this clonotype: With a much larger clone just one base away, this may be a read error. This chain connects TRBV5-6 to TRBJ2-1; no definite D call. Germline V CDR1 and CDR2: SGHDT, YYEEEE. The V end lost 3 bases, the J end lost 8 bases, and 15 bases lay between the germline ends. The CDR3 sequence is 14 residues long. The CDR3 is CASSYRTWIDEQFF. CDR3 DNA sequence: TGTGCCAGCAGCTACCGTACATGGATAGATGAGCAGTTCTTC.